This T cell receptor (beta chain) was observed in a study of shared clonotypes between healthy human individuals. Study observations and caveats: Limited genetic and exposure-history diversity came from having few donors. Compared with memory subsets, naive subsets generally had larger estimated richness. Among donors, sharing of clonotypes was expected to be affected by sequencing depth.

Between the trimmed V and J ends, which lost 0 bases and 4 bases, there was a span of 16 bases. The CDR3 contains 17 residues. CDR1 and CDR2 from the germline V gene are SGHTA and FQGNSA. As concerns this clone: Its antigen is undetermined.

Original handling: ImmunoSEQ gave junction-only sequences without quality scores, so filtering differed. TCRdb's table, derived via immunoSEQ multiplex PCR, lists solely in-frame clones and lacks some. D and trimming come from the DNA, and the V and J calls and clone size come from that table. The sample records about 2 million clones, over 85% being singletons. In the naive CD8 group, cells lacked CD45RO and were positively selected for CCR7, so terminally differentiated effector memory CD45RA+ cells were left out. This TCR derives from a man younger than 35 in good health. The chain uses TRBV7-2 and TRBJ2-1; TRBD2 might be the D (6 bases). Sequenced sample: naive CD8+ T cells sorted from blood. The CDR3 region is CASSLAYRSGYYNEQFF. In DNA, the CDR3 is TGTGCCAGCAGCTTAGCTTATCGTAGCGGTTATTACAATGAGCAGTTCTTC.